This TCR beta chain was recorded in a study of blood T cell repertoires in COVID-19. Study context: Spain, Italy and the United States supplied samples that represented acute and convalescent COVID-19. Sample material is recorded as cDNA or gDNA derived from T cells, B-cell-depleted T cells, or PBMCs.

Germline CDR1 is MNHNY and CDR2 is SVGAGI (reference sequence). The CDR3 is 11 amino acids. Trimming pared 10 bases from V and 8 bases from J, leaving 14 bases between. Under the authors' procedure: By means of reference gene primer amplification, nucleated cell counts were estimated. Clones were sequenced by immunoSEQ multiplex PCR, and TCRdb holds only the in-frame ones, with some missing. V, J and clone size are those of that table, while D and trimming were read from the DNA. The sample yields roughly 300,000 clones, over 70% seen once. This clone showed up just a few times. The sequencing input was peripheral blood. This TCR was recovered from a woman between 35 and 50 years old who had recovered from COVID-19. V gene TRBV6-6 combines with J gene TRBJ1-2; D ambiguous. The CDR3 sequence: CATSWLWGYTF. DNA for the CDR3: TGTGCCACCTCGTGGCTCTGGGGCTACACCTTC.